This T cell receptor (beta chain) is from a study of blood T cells in healthy people across ages. Remarks on this clonotype: The antigen remains unidentified.

Regarding the study as a whole: Donors of long life had a larger count of naive CD4+ cells and greater diversity than aged donors.

A sample-barcoded 5' primer and a J-beta primer mix were used in a second PCR of roughly 6 to 11 cycles. Each of the samples gave a minimum of 2.5 million paired-end reads that contained CDR3. TCRdb itself ran the 5' RACE reads through MiXCR, one entry per CDR3 protein. The data contain 600,000 to 800,000 distinct CDR3 sequences, under 25% of them singletons. Material: blood. This TCR was sampled from a man in his 70s in good health.

The CDR3 reads CASSLIPSPGRSEQFF. The CDR3 region has the DNA TGTGCCAGCTCACTGATACCTAGCCCGGGAAGGAGTGAGCAGTTCTTC. The J gene is TRBJ2-5, the V gene TRBV18, with a possible D match to TRBD2 (5 bases). Near its end, the DNA agrees better with TRBJ2-1, so the J call may be wrong. Germline CDR1 is KGHSH and CDR2 is LQKENI. The CDR3 totals 16 residues.